A selection of T cell receptor beta chains follows, all from one sample in a study of technical replicates of blood from a handful of donors. The protocol was immunoSEQ multiplex PCR, while the TCRdb copy is restricted to in-frame clones and leaves out a portion. The sample comprises about 87,000 clones, 95% of which are singletons, and around 0.3% rests with the top ten. The source material was T cells isolated from PBMCs. The receptors shown here come from a human donor in good health. Each CDR3 is given without its conserved first and last residue. The order of the fields is CDR3 protein, J gene, D gene, V gene. The D gene is left open where the match is weak.

CDR3 protein: ASSVGTIADEQF
J gene: TRBJ2-1
D gene: .
V gene: TRBV9

CDR3 protein: ASSRQSSTNEKLF
J gene: TRBJ1-4
D gene: .
V gene: TRBV19

CDR3 protein: ASSLVLTGGYT
J gene: TRBJ1-2
D gene: .
V gene: TRBV7-9

CDR3 protein: ASSLASTAYEQY
J gene: TRBJ2-7
D gene: .
V gene: TRBV5-1

CDR3 protein: ASSLGLYNEQF
J gene: TRBJ2-1
D gene: .
V gene: TRBV7-2

CDR3 protein: ASSRHRGGEQY
J gene: TRBJ2-7
D gene: .
V gene: TRBV5-4

CDR3 protein: ASSYGRGPVGTEAF
J gene: TRBJ1-1
D gene: .
V gene: TRBV6-5

CDR3 protein: ASSQGDRDNEKLF
J gene: TRBJ1-4
D gene: TRBD1
V gene: TRBV4-1

CDR3 protein: ASSLGLADYNEQF
J gene: TRBJ2-1
D gene: TRBD2
V gene: TRBV11-2

CDR3 protein: ASSLGLLTGELF
J gene: TRBJ2-2
D gene: TRBD2
V gene: TRBV19